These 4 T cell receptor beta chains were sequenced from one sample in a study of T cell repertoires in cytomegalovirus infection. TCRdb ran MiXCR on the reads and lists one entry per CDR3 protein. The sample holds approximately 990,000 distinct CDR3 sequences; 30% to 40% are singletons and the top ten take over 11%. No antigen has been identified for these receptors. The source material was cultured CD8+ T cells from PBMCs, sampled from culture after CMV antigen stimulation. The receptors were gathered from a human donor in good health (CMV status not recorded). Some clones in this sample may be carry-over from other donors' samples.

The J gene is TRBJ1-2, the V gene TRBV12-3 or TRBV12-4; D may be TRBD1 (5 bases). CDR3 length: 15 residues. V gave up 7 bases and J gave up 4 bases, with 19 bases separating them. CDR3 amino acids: CASTPGSPGVYGYTF. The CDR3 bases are TGTGCCAGCACCCCAGGGAGTCCGGGGGTCTATGGCTACACCTTC.

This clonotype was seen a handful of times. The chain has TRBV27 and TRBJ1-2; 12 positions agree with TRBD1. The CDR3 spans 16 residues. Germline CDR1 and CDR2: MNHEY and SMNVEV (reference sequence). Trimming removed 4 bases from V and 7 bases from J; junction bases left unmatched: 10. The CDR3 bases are TGTGCCAGCAGTTCCCGGGACAGGGGGCGGGGTAGTGGCTACACCTTC. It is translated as CASSSRDRGRGSGYTF.

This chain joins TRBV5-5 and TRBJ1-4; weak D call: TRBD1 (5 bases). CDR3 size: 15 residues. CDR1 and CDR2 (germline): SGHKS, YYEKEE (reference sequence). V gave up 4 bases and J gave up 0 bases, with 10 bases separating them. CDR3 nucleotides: TGTGCCAGCAGCCGCGGGACTGCAACTAATGAAAAACTGTTTTTT. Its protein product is CASSRGTATNEKLFF.

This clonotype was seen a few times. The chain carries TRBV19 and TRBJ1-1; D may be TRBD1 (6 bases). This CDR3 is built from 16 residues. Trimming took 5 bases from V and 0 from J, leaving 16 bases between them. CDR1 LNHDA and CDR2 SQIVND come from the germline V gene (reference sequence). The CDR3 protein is CASSGRDTRVNTEAFF. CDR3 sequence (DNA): TGTGCCAGTAGTGGGAGGGACACTCGGGTGAACACTGAAGCTTTCTTT.